This T cell receptor (beta chain) was retrieved from a study of T cells in Graves' hyperthyroidism and ophthalmopathy (dated by TCRdb to the late 2010s). Regarding the research as a whole: Peripheral blood samples were taken at initial diagnosis, before any treatment was given. To identify distinguishing TCR V-J signatures, a discovery cohort of 100 patients was used, comprising 43 with Graves' ophthalmopathy and about 59 with stable Graves' hyperthyroidism. An independent validation cohort of 18 to 20 hyperthyroidism patients and 17 patients who later progressed to ophthalmopathy tested prospective prediction of ophthalmopathy. The roughly 91 discovery patients were randomly split 7:3 into training and test sets. In addition, the study compared T-cell repertoires in thyroid tissue and in blood from over 5 Graves' hyperthyroidism patients. After sampling, hyperthyroidism patients received methimazole starting at 30 mg daily, and ophthalmopathy patients received high-dose intravenous methylprednisolone. The paper reports TCR Vbeta CDR3 sequencing of approximately 140 peripheral blood samples: around 41 ophthalmopathy, roughly 74 hyperthyroidism and around 17 progressor patients. Overall study results and their limits: No statistical method was used to set the sample size in advance, and investigators knew the group allocation. Most expanded thyroid clonotypes (frequency above 0.001) were also found in blood, which suggests that blood repertoires may mirror thyroid immune responses. A 13 V-J signature model separated ophthalmopathy from stable hyperthyroidism, with about 90% sensitivity and 81% to 82% specificity in cross-validation and 80%/75% in testing. In validation, the model predicted progression to ophthalmopathy a median of about 6.5 months before onset, with over 60% sensitivity and 72.22% specificity.

The V end loses 5 bases and the J end loses 12 bases, and a stretch of 14 bases separates them. The CDR3 contains 13 residues, cysteine and phenylalanine counted. Only the CDR3 region is kept as DNA, spanning 39 bases read in frame from base 1. The TCR beta CDR3 regions were amplified from the RNA transcripts. The first round of RT-PCR for the TCR CDR3 was performed with the HTBI primer set and the Qiagen OneStep RT-PCR kit. A second multiplex PCR round built the libraries, followed by size selection and purification. Paired-end sequencing of the libraries was performed with 100 bp reads on an Illumina HiSeq2000. The original methods were these. SOAPnuke was used to process the raw data, removing reads that contained adapters or uncalled bases, had a mean Phred below 15, or lacked an exact match to the constant primer or identifier. High-quality paired reads were merged using COPE v1.2.5, and each unique nucleotide sequence was defined as a clonotype. Clonotypes were aligned to IMGT TRBV, TRBD and TRBJ reference segments using MiTCR v1.1. The analysis included only V-J combinations with a frequency above 0.0001, which together covered 99% to 99.2% of the repertoires. A TCS score was defined as the ratio of F50 (clonal expansion) to E x V (chaos), with BLOSUM62-based TCRdist applied between CDR3 peptides within each V-J. Welch's t-statistics and random forest reduced roughly 530 V-J features to 10 to 15, which were used in a naive Bayes classifier (R e1071). Through fastp at Q25 and MiXCR, TCRdb rebuilt clones from the public reads, retaining in-frame beta chains. Every CDR3 protein is listed once, alongside the most common genes and DNA of its rows. The V and J calls reflect TCRdb's pipeline rather than the authors' work. This sample holds around 300,000 distinct CDR3 sequences; roughly 15% were observed only once. The ten largest clones represent roughly 7.5% of the sample.

The hyperthyroidism patients were between 18 and 65 years old and newly diagnosed, with a disease duration of less than 2 months. Patients with uncontrolled infections, other autoimmune diseases, pregnancy or lactation were excluded. Diagnoses were established on the basis of clinical symptoms, serum thyroxine and TRAb, thyroid ultrasound, and orbital computed tomography. Blood from progressor patients was collected at the time of first diagnosis with hyperthyroidism, before any ophthalmopathy symptoms had appeared. PBMCs were isolated from 10 ml of fresh peripheral blood by Ficoll-Paque density gradient centrifugation. Progressor patients were initially diagnosed with Graves' hyperthyroidism and developed ophthalmopathy during follow-up. Total RNA was extracted with Trizol reagent, and quality was checked on an Agilent 2100 Bioanalyzer. This clonotype was seen repeatedly, ten times or more. This clone's antigen is unknown. Base qualities are missing; no much larger clone stands one base away.

This clonotype was sampled from a woman aged 30 to 39 with Graves' hyperthyroidism that later progressed to Graves' ophthalmopathy. The sequence links TRBV12-3 or TRBV12-4 to TRBJ1-6, with the identity of the D gene unclear. The sequenced material came from blood. The DNA is TGTGCCAGCAGTCCGGGCCGATTGGGACCCCTCCACTTT. The translation is CASSPGRLGPLHF.